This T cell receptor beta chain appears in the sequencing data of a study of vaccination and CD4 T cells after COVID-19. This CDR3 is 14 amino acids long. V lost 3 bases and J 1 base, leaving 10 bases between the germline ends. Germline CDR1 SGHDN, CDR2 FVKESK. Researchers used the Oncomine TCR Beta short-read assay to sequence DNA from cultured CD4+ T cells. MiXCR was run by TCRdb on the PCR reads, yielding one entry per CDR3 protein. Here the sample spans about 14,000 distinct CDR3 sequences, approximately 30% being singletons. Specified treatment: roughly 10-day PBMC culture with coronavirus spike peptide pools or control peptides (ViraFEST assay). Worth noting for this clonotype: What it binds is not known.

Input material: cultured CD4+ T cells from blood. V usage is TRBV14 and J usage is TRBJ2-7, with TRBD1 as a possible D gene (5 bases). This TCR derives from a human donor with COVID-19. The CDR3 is CASSHPPGSYEQYF. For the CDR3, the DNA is TGTGCCAGCAGCCATCCCCCAGGGTCCTACGAGCAGTACTTC.